The clone carrying this T cell receptor beta chain has just a few counts. Its matching antigen is unknown. The record originates from a study of cytomegalovirus exposure and HLA in healthy donors. The PCR was carried out with 60 Vbeta primers and 13 Jbeta primers. Using immunoSEQ multiplex PCR, the repertoire was profiled, and TCRdb retains in-frame clones only, with some absent. The data contain some 94,000 clones, roughly 71% of them singletons. Study results and caveats: Relative to the roughly 700-donor mean, N-insertions were reportedly fewer in an Asian-associated ancestry cluster in a later analysis. Many donors shared some public TCRs, even though most TCR sequences were rare. The authors enumerated around 150 TCR beta chains as linked to cytomegalovirus.

Per germline, CDR1 MNHNS and CDR2 SASEGT. The trim removed 3 bases at V and 5 bases at J, leaving 10 bases unmatched. The CDR3 covers 15 residues. The clonotype comes from a middle-aged man in good health and CMV-seronegative. The sample was PBMCs. V gene TRBV6-1 combines with J gene TRBJ2-7, with 7 bases identical to TRBD2. The CDR3 reads CASSDGAGRVNEQYV. DNA of the CDR3: TGTGCCAGCAGTGATGGAGCGGGGCGAGTAAACGAGCAGTACGTC.